This T cell receptor (beta chain) emerged from a study of shared clonotypes between healthy human individuals. Study conclusions and caveats: In general, naive subsets displayed greater estimated richness than memory subsets did.

Profiled with immunoSEQ multiplex PCR; TCRdb holds only in-frame clones, not every one. The repertoire has about 1.1 million clones, about four fifths of them found once; the top ten carry approximately 0.52%. There were no recent acute infections or vaccinations among the donors, who were healthy HIV-negative adults. Naive CD45RA+ and memory CD45RA-negative subsets were split from CD4+ cells. As to this clone: The antigen is undetermined.

Germline V gene sequence: CDR1 SGHAT, CDR2 FQDESV (reference sequence). The CDR3 has 14 residues. Between the trimmed V and J ends, which lost 5 bases and 4 bases, there was a span of 11 bases. The sequencing sample was made of memory CD4+ T cells from PBMCs. The subset was: CD45RA-negative fraction. The sequence derives from a man between 18 and 29 years old in good health. Some clones in this sample may be carry-over from other donors' samples. The chain employs TRBV11-1 and TRBJ2-2; no clear D. The CDR3 region is CASSPQVGTGELFF. CDR3 bases: TGTGCCAGCAGCCCCCAGGTAGGCACCGGGGAGCTGTTTTTT. Drawing the rest from reference TRBV11-1 and TRBJ2-2, the complete variable domain is EAEVAQSPRYKITEKSQAVAFWCDPISGHATLYWYRQILGQGPELLVQFQDESVVDDSQLPKDRFSAERLKGVDSTLKIQPAELGDSAMYLCASSPQVGTGELFFGEGSRLTVL.